This TCR beta chain appears in the sequencing data of a study of blood T cells in healthy people across ages. Germline V gives CDR1 DFQATT, CDR2 SNEGSKA (reference sequence). The CDR3 runs to 16 residues. The authors ran a second PCR of about 7 to 12 cycles using a sample-barcoded 5' primer and a J-beta primer mix. TCRdb used MiXCR to reprocess the 5' RACE reads, holding one entry per CDR3 protein. The sample consists of under 1,100,000 distinct CDR3 sequences, 20% to 25% of them appearing once. Another study also made use of these data, one on T cells of mothers and their children. As reported in that work: Inherited differences only slightly affect thymic shaping of TCR recombination output.

The chain combines TRBV20-1 with TRBJ2-5; TRBD2 is a possible D gene (6 bases). Gene TRBJ2-1 matches the end of the DNA better, so the J call may be wrong. The source is a girl aged 2-9 years in good health. Material: blood. The CDR3 DNA is TGCAGTGCTAGAGATCTAAGGACTGGAGGGGAAAATGAGCAGTTCTTC. Amino acids: CSARDLRTGGENEQFF.